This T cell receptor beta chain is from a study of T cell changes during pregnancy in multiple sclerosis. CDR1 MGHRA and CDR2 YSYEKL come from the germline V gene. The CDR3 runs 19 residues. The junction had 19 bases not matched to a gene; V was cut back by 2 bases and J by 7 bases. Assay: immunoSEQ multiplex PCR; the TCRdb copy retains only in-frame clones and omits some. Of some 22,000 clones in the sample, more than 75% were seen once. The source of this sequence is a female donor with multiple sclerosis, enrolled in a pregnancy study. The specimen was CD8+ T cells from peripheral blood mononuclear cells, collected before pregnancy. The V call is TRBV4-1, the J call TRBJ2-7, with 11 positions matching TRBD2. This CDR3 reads CASSQRGIAGGIRGGEQYF. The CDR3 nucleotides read TGCGCCAGCAGCCAACGTGGGATAGCGGGGGGGATTCGGGGCGGAGAGCAGTACTTC.